Below are 29 T cell receptor beta chains sequenced from a single sample in a study of lymphopenia after photon versus proton radiotherapy. Sequencing was performed with immunoSEQ multiplex PCR; in TCRdb, only in-frame clones are kept and a portion is missing. The sample has 15,000 to 20,000 clones, about nine tenths seen once. The sequences come from peripheral blood, collected from a patient treated with proton-based radiotherapy. Source of these receptors: a man between 65 and 85 years old with pancreatic cancer.

This clone was picked up one time. The chain employs TRBV11-2 and TRBJ2-3; TRBD2 is a possible D gene (6 bases). The CDR3 totals 16 residues. Trimming shortened V by 0 bases and J by 1 base, and 11 bases separated the two germline ends. The germline CDR1 and CDR2 sequences are SGHAT and FQNNGV. In DNA form, the CDR3 reads TGTGCCAGCAGCTTAGATATCGGCGGGGGCACAGATACGCAGTATTTT. Translation: CASSLDIGGGTDTQYF.

CDR3 residues: CATSRDRMAGEQYF. The CDR3 DNA reads TGTGCCACCAGCAGAGATCGGATGGCGGGCGAGCAGTACTTC. V usage is TRBV15 and J usage is TRBJ2-7; weak D call: TRBD2 (5 bases). The CDR3 extends over 14 amino acids. Trimming removed 0 bases from V and 6 bases from J, with 12 bases in between. In germline, CDR1 is LNHNV, CDR2 YYDKDF (reference sequence). Complete variable domain (other parts from reference TRBV15 and TRBJ2-7): DAMVIQNPRYQVTQFGKPVTLSCSQTLNHNVMYWYQQKSSQAPKLLFHYYDKDFNNEADTPDNFQSRRPNTSFCFLDIRSPGLGDTAMYLCATSRDRMAGEQYFGPGTRLTVT.

V usage is TRBV7-9 and J usage is TRBJ1-5; no firm D call. V lost 3 bases and J lost 5, with 8 bases in between. Per the germline V gene, CDR1 is SEHNR and CDR2 is FQNEAQ (reference sequence). The CDR3 has 13 amino acids. The CDR3 nucleotides are TGTGCCAGCAGCTTTTCGGTGGATCAGCCCCAGCATTTT. It is translated as CASSFSVDQPQHF.

This clone was observed a few times. As DNA, the CDR3 is TGTGCCAGCAGCTTAGGACTTTCGGGGACTGAAGCTTTCTTT. Its translation is CASSLGLSGTEAFF. This sequence joins TRBV5-5 and TRBJ1-1; D unclear. There are 14 residues in the CDR3. Germline V gene data show CDR1 as SGHKS and CDR2 as YYEKEE (reference sequence). V was trimmed by 2 bases and J by 5 bases, leaving 13 bases between them.

The V and J genes are TRBV19 and TRBJ1-3; D remains unclear. Trimming pared 4 bases from V and 0 bases from J, leaving 7 bases between. The CDR3 covers 14 residues. Germline CDR1 is LNHDA and CDR2 is SQIVND (reference sequence). The CDR3 DNA sequence: TGTGCCAGTAGTAGGATGATCTCTGGAAACACCATATATTTT. It yields the protein CASSRMISGNTIYF.

Written as DNA, the CDR3 is TGTGCCACCATATACCAGGTGCTGGCTTTCTTT. Encoded protein: CATIYQVLAFF. The V gene is TRBV28, the J gene TRBJ1-1; D gene unclear. Germline values: CDR1 MDHEN, CDR2 SYDVKM. Between the trimmed V and J ends, which lost 10 bases and 11 bases, there was a span of 17 bases. The CDR3 contains 11 residues. The whole variable domain, remainder taken from reference TRBV28 and TRBJ1-1, is DVKVTQSSRYLVKRTGEKVFLECVQDMDHENMFWYRQDPGLGLRLIYFSYDVKMKEKGDIPEGYSVSREKKERFSLILESASTNQTSMYLCATIYQVLAFFGQGTRLTVV.

The rearrangement links TRBV12-5 to TRBJ1-6; D ambiguous. CDR1 LGHNT and CDR2 FRNRAP come from the germline V gene. Trimming removed 5 bases at V and 11 bases at J, with 10 bases between. This CDR3 has 12 amino acids. Written as DNA, the CDR3 is TGTGCTAGTGGTACCCTGAGGGCACCCCTCCACTTT. It translates to CASGTLRAPLHF.

The chain joins TRBV15 to TRBJ1-1, with D possibly matching TRBD1 (5 bases). V dropped 5 bases and J dropped 3 bases, with 16 bases sitting between them. The CDR3 loop spans 15 amino acids. The germline gives CDR1 LNHNV, CDR2 YYDKDF (reference sequence). The CDR3: CATSDRGVPDTEAFF. As DNA, the CDR3 is TGTGCCACCAGCGATCGGGGGGTTCCTGACACTGAAGCTTTCTTT.

The V call is TRBV9, the J call TRBJ2-5, with D possibly TRBD2 on 6 matching bases. This CDR3 is built from 15 residues. With 4 bases removed from V and 1 base from J, the gap between germline ends came to 14 bases. Germline CDR1 reads SGDLS; CDR2 reads YYNGEE. CDR3 amino acids: CASSSSTGLQETQYF. The CDR3, as DNA: TGTGCCAGCAGCTCGTCGACGGGACTCCAAGAGACCCAGTACTTC.

This clone appeared a few times. V gene TRBV2 combines with J gene TRBJ1-2; TRBD1 might be the D (5 bases). The V end lost 4 bases, the J end lost 8 bases, and 11 bases lay between the germline ends. The germline gives CDR1 SNHLY, CDR2 FYNNEI. The CDR3 contains 12 residues. The CDR3 spells CASSVLRDGYTF. The CDR3 DNA reads as TGTGCCAGCAGTGTACTCAGGGACGGCTACACCTTC.

This chain uses TRBV7-8 with TRBJ2-7, with D perhaps given as TRBD1 or TRBD2 (5 bases each). The CDR3 covers 15 residues. Germline loops: CDR1 SGHVS, CDR2 FQNEAQ. With 3 bases removed from V and 4 bases from J, the gap between germline ends came to 16 bases. The DNA of the CDR3 is TGTGCCAGCAGCTTGACTACGGGACGGTATTACGAGCAGTACTTC. Its translation is CASSLTTGRYYEQYF.

The J gene is TRBJ2-7, the V gene TRBV5-4, with a tentative D call TRBD1 (5 bases). Germline CDR1 and CDR2: SGHNT and YYREEE (reference sequence). The CDR3 has 12 residues. With 0 bases removed from V and 10 bases from J, the gap between germline ends came to 11 bases. CDR3 DNA: TGTGCCAGCAGCTTGGCCGAAGGACACCAGTACTTC. It codes for CASSLAEGHQYF.

The V and J genes are TRBV6-1 and TRBJ1-1, with TRBD1 matching over 7 bases. Trimming took 2 bases from V and 5 from J; bases not matched to a gene: 8. CDR3 length equals 15 residues. In germline, CDR1 is MNHNS, CDR2 SASEGT. CDR3 residues: CASSESQGVWTEAFF. The DNA for the CDR3 is TGTGCCAGCAGTGAAAGCCAGGGGGTATGGACTGAAGCTTTCTTT.

The CDR3 nucleotides are TGCGCCAGCAGCTTAGGACTAGCGGGGGCCGGGGGAGAGACCCAGTACTTC. This sequence encodes CASSLGLAGAGGETQYF. The chain joins TRBV5-1 to TRBJ2-5; 13 bases map to TRBD2. Trimming took 2 bases from V and 4 from J; bases not matched to a gene: 8. Germline V lookup: CDR1 SGHRS, CDR2 YFSETQ. CDR3 length equals 17 residues.

The chain joins TRBV2 to TRBJ1-4; 11 positions agree with TRBD1. The CDR3 totals 15 residues. With 7 bases clipped from V and 4 bases from J, the junction kept 5 bases outside the gene matches. Germline assignment: CDR1 SNHLY and CDR2 FYNNEI. In nucleotides, the CDR3 is TGTGCCAGCATCGGACAGGGGGCCCTTAATGAAAAACTGTTTTTT. Translated: CASIGQGALNEKLFF.

The chain employs TRBV5-5 and TRBJ2-5, with 7 bases lining up with TRBD1. Per germline, CDR1 SGHKS and CDR2 YYEKEE (reference sequence). The CDR3 sequence is 14 residues long. With 0 bases clipped from V and 5 bases from J, the junction kept 4 bases outside the gene matches. The CDR3 is CASSLDRGWETQYF. The CDR3 coding sequence is TGTGCCAGCAGCTTGGACAGGGGATGGGAGACCCAGTACTTC.

The rearrangement uses TRBV6-1 and TRBJ1-2, with D perhaps matching TRBD1 (5 bases). The length of the CDR3 is 14 residues. Germline V CDR1 and CDR2: MNHNS, SASEGT. Between the trimmed V and J ends, which lost 4 bases and 4 bases, there was a span of 13 bases. This CDR3 is CASSGGGVAYGYTF. The CDR3 DNA follows: TGTGCCAGCAGTGGCGGGGGTGTTGCCTATGGCTACACCTTC.

In this sample, this clone turned up once. The chain combines TRBV18 with TRBJ2-1; perhaps TRBD2 as D (5 bases). The CDR3 consists of 19 residues. V was trimmed by 6 bases and J by 4 bases, leaving 28 bases between them. CDR1 is KGHSH, CDR2 LQKENI, per germline. In DNA, the CDR3 is TGTGCCAGCTCCTCCAGGACTCATCTTGGAGTAGGAGAATACAATGAGCAGTTCTTC. It specifies CASSSRTHLGVGEYNEQFF.

The rearrangement links TRBV7-2 to TRBJ2-5, with 14 bases aligning to TRBD2. After removal of 5 bases from V and 5 bases from J, the junction contained 7 bases not matched to a gene. The germline CDR1 and CDR2 sequences are SGHTA and FQGNSA. There are 16 residues in the CDR3. The CDR3 loop is CASSTGLAGGRETQYF. CDR3 coding DNA: TGTGCCAGCAGCACAGGACTAGCGGGAGGTCGGGAGACCCAGTACTTC.

V gene TRBV21-1 combines with J gene TRBJ2-7; TRBD1 is the table's D call, not checked against the DNA. TRBV21-1 is noted as a pseudogene. CDR3 length: 12 residues. CDR3 nucleotide sequence: TGTGCCAACCGACAGGGGGCCCTTGAGCAGTACTTC. Its protein product is CANRQGALEQYF.

The chain employs TRBV5-1 and TRBJ2-7; TRBD1 aligns across 7 bases. V lost 3 bases and J lost 0; bases outside the gene matches: 3. The CDR3 consists of 14 residues. Germline V gene sequence: CDR1 SGHRS, CDR2 YFSETQ. The CDR3, as DNA: TGCGCCAGCAGCTGGGGACAGTACTCCTACGAGCAGTACTTC. Protein product: CASSWGQYSYEQYF.

This clone showed up just a few times. V usage is TRBV29-1 and J usage is TRBJ2-5; 13 bases are shared with TRBD2. CDR1 is SQVTM, CDR2 ANQGSEA, per germline. After removal of 3 bases from V and 9 bases from J, the junction contained 10 bases not matched to a gene. The CDR3 totals 15 residues. The CDR3: CSVDTGTSGDMAQYF. Written as DNA, the CDR3 is TGCAGCGTTGATACTGGGACTAGCGGGGATATGGCCCAGTACTTC.

This chain connects TRBV5-5 to TRBJ1-1; no firm D call. The V and J ends lost 7 bases and 1 base respectively, with 11 bases between them. Germline V gene data show CDR1 as SGHKS and CDR2 as YYEKEE (reference sequence). The CDR3 totals 13 residues. CDR3 residues: CASRLQSNTEAFF. The CDR3 DNA reads TGTGCCAGCCGATTACAGTCGAACACTGAAGCTTTCTTT.

This clone was counted a single time. The J gene is TRBJ2-5, the V gene TRBV11-1; D perhaps matches TRBD2 (5 bases). CDR3 length: 14 amino acids. CDR1 SGHAT and CDR2 FQDESV come from the germline V gene (reference sequence). V lost 3 bases to trimming and J lost 1 base, with 9 bases between them. CDR3 protein: CASSLRAIQETQYF. CDR3 nucleotides: TGTGCCAGCAGCTTGAGGGCCATCCAAGAGACCCAGTACTTC.

The chain employs TRBV7-9 and TRBJ2-1, with D maybe TRBD2 (7 bases). V lost 5 bases, J lost 4 bases, and 15 bases lay in between. The germline CDR1 and CDR2 sequences are SEHNR and FQNEAQ (reference sequence). The CDR3 loop spans 15 amino acids. The CDR3 nucleotides are TGTGCCAGCAGCCCCTTAGGGGGGGCTTACAATGAGCAGTTCTTC. It is translated as CASSPLGGAYNEQFF. The full variable domain, rest sourced from reference TRBV7-9 and TRBJ2-1, is DTGVSQNPRHKITKRGQNVTFRCDPISEHNRLYWYRQTLGQGPEFLTYFQNEAQLEKSRLLSDRFSAERPKGSFSTLEIQRTEQGDSAMYLCASSPLGGAYNEQFFGPGTRLTVL.

The chain is built from TRBV30 and TRBJ2-3, with a tentative D call TRBD2 (5 bases). The V gene's germline CDR1 is GTSNPN and CDR2 SVGIG (reference sequence). V lost 0 bases, J lost 5 bases, and 6 bases lay in between. The CDR3 is 12 amino acids. The CDR3 DNA is TGTGCCTGGAGTGTAAGCGGAGATACGCAGTATTTT. Translation gives CAWSVSGDTQYF.

The V call is TRBV29-1, the J call TRBJ2-5, with D uncertain. Trimming cost V 4 bases and J 7 bases, with 10 bases left between them. The CDR3 is made up of 11 amino acids. CDR1 is SQVTM and CDR2 is ANQGSEA in the germline V gene. The CDR3 sequence is CSVVDPGTQYF. CDR3 DNA: TGCAGCGTTGTAGACCCGGGGACCCAGTACTTC.

The genes are TRBV7-8 and TRBJ2-3, with 8 bases that match TRBD1. The CDR3 is 17 residues long. The germline CDR1 and CDR2 sequences are SGHVS and FQNEAQ. Trimming took 4 bases from V and 2 from J; bases not matched to a gene: 11. The CDR3 spells CASSSIPGTGITDTQYF. CDR3 DNA sequence: TGTGCCAGCAGCTCAATACCGGGGACAGGAATCACAGATACGCAGTATTTT.

The chain is built from TRBV7-5 and TRBJ1-1. TRBV7-5 represents a pseudogene. The CDR3 extends over 14 amino acids. This CDR3 is CASSLDVMNTEAFF. As DNA, the CDR3 is TGTGCCAGCAGCTTAGATGTTATGAACACTGAAGCTTTCTTT.